These 26 T cell receptor beta chains share one sample of origin, sequenced in a study of response to subunit inactivated influenza vaccine (dated by TCRdb to the late 2010s). The library was made by RT-PCR. The listed sequencing device is Illumina HiSeq 2500. The public reads were reprocessed in TCRdb via fastp at Q25 and MiXCR, keeping in-frame beta chains. Rows with one shared CDR3 protein collapse into an entry with the most common genes and DNA. In all, the sample holds about 650,000 distinct CDR3 sequences, and roughly 15% of those were seen once. The ten largest account for about 7.6% of the sample. Sequenced material: PBMCs from blood, taken approximately 15 days before vaccination. Every receptor here comes from a middle-aged man who received an inactivated influenza vaccine. Donor details come from another sample of the same person, matched by shared clones.

Only a few counts were recorded for this clonotype. The chain links TRBV6-2 or TRBV6-3 to TRBJ1-3, with no clear D. The V gene lost 2 bases and the J gene lost 0 bases, with 5 bases spanning the gap. The CDR3 runs to 14 residues. From germline, CDR1 is MNHEY and CDR2 SVGEGT. CDR3 protein: CASSYSLSGNTIYF. In DNA, the CDR3 is TGTGCCAGCAGTTACAGCCTCTCTGGAAACACCATATATTTT.

The V gene is TRBV19, the J gene TRBJ2-5, with 12 bases that match TRBD1. J was trimmed by 5 bases and V by 6 bases; bases with no gene match: 10. Germline V gives CDR1 LNHDA, CDR2 SQIVND (reference sequence). The CDR3 totals 16 residues. For the CDR3, the DNA is TGTGCCAGTAGCCCGGGACAGGGGGCGCGACTGGAGACCCAGTACTTC. Protein sequence: CASSPGQGARLETQYF.

This clonotype was picked up many times. The chain couples TRBV4-2 to TRBJ2-1; perhaps TRBD1 as D (5 bases). V was trimmed by 1 base and J by 4 bases, leaving 17 bases between them. CDR1 and CDR2 from the germline V gene are LGHNA and YNFKEQ. The CDR3 has 17 residues. CDR3 sequence: CASSQGRETATYNEQFF. CDR3 nucleotides: TGTGCCAGCAGCCAAGGTCGCGAGACAGCTACTTACAATGAGCAGTTCTTC.

This clonotype was counted a few times. J is TRBJ2-2 and V is TRBV27, with D maybe TRBD2 (5 bases). V was clipped by 2 bases and J by 7 bases, with 8 bases between them. Germline CDR1 reads MNHEY; CDR2 reads SMNVEV (reference sequence). The CDR3 has 13 amino acids. The CDR3 loop is CASSLGSGGELFF. The CDR3 nucleotides read TGTGCCAGCAGTTTAGGGAGTGGCGGGGAGCTGTTTTTT.

The table lists this clonotype with a few counts. The rearrangement links TRBV19 to TRBJ1-3; no firm D call. V was cut by 1 base and J by 9 bases, with 10 bases left in between. In germline, CDR1 is LNHDA, CDR2 SQIVND (reference sequence). This CDR3 is 13 amino acids long. This CDR3 is CASSIAGYSTIYF. The DNA for the CDR3 is TGTGCCAGTAGTATAGCTGGATACAGCACCATATATTTT.

The chain links TRBV5-1 to TRBJ1-6; perhaps TRBD1 as D (5 bases). The V end was cut by 0 bases, the J end by 8 bases, with 12 bases between. This CDR3 is 15 amino acids long. Germline CDR1 is SGHRS and CDR2 is YFSETQ. CDR3 coding DNA: TGCGCCAGCAGCTTGGATCCAGGGAGGGATTCACCCCTCCACTTT. Translated: CASSLDPGRDSPLHF.

The J gene is TRBJ2-3, the V gene TRBV12-3 or TRBV12-4, with a weak D call TRBD2 (6 bases). V was cut by 3 bases and J by 3 bases, with 13 bases left in between. This CDR3 has 15 amino acids. The CDR3 reads CASSFGGEGTDTQYF. CDR3 nucleotides: TGTGCCAGCAGTTTCGGCGGGGAAGGGACAGATACGCAGTATTTT.

This clonotype was seen at least ten times. The chain links TRBV7-2 to TRBJ1-2; 8 bases are a match to TRBD1. The CDR3 sequence is 13 residues long. The germline gives CDR1 SGHTA, CDR2 FQGNSA. J gave up 9 bases and V 1 base, and 4 bases lay outside the gene matches. The CDR3 DNA sequence: TGTGCCAGCAGCTTAGTACAGGGGGGGAGCTACACCTTC. Protein sequence: CASSLVQGGSYTF.

This clonotype has more than one count but fewer than ten. The gene calls are TRBV7-2 and TRBJ2-1; TRBD2 is a possible D gene (5 bases). The germline CDR1 and CDR2 sequences are SGHTA and FQGNSA. The germline V and J ends were trimmed by 1 base and 4 bases, with 17 bases remaining between them. CDR3 length: 17 residues. CDR3 sequence reads: CASSLVFGGLAYNEQFF. The DNA for the CDR3 is TGTGCCAGCAGCTTAGTGTTTGGTGGCCTAGCTTACAATGAGCAGTTCTTC.

The rearrangement uses TRBV20-1 and TRBJ1-1; the D is unclear. The CDR3 length is 16 residues. CDR1 is DFQATT, CDR2 SNEGSKA, per germline (reference sequence). Between the trimmed V and J ends, which lost 3 bases and 0 bases, there was a span of 17 bases. For the CDR3, the DNA is TGCAGTGCTAGCGCCCCAGCTTACGTTGTGAACACTGAAGCTTTCTTT. This codes for CSASAPAYVVNTEAFF.

With regard to this clonotype: A much bigger clone sits one base away, suggesting this may be a read error. The chain joins TRBV12-3 or TRBV12-4 to TRBJ2-7, with TRBD2 as a possible D gene (5 bases). The CDR3 covers 11 residues. V was shortened by 3 bases and J by 6 bases, with 6 bases between the two germline ends. The CDR3 loop reads CASSFGVEQYF. The CDR3 DNA sequence: TGTGCCAGCAGTTTCGGGGTCGAGCAGTACTTC.

The chain has TRBV18 and TRBJ2-7, with 7 bases matching TRBD1. The junction had 10 bases not matched to a gene; V was cut back by 5 bases and J by 0 bases. The germline gives CDR1 KGHSH, CDR2 LQKENI. The CDR3 sequence is 16 residues long. The CDR3: CASSLGSGTASYEQYF. In nucleotides, the CDR3 is TGTGCCAGCTCATTGGGGTCCGGGACAGCCTCCTACGAGCAGTACTTC.

This chain joins TRBV4-1 and TRBJ2-7, with 14 bases that match TRBD2. The CDR3 has 16 amino acids. After removal of 4 bases from V and 1 base from J, the junction contained 3 bases not matched to a gene. Germline V gene lookup returns CDR1 MGHRA and CDR2 YSYEKL. The CDR3 is CASSPTSGRASYEQYF. Written as DNA, the CDR3 is TGCGCCAGCAGCCCGACTAGCGGGAGGGCTTCCTACGAGCAGTACTTC.

A single count supports this clonotype. Germline is not matched at one junction end, which may reflect a read error. V gene TRBV9 combines with J gene TRBJ2-2, with D perhaps given as TRBD1 or TRBD2 (5 bases each). The germline CDR1 and CDR2 sequences are SGDLS and YYNGEE. CDR3 length: 15 residues. The CDR3 nucleotides are TGTGCCAGCAGCGTGAGAGGGGCGAACAACGGGGAGCTGTTTTTT. This gives the protein CASSVRGANNGELFF.

The rearrangement links TRBV20-1 to TRBJ2-7, with D maybe TRBD2 (6 bases). V lost 6 bases and J lost 0, with 15 bases in between. CDR1 DFQATT and CDR2 SNEGSKA come from the germline V gene (reference sequence). The CDR3 has 14 amino acids. CDR3 sequence (DNA): TGCAGTGCCGCGCCTAGCGCACACTCCTACGAGCAGTACTTC. Translated: CSAAPSAHSYEQYF.

The rearrangement links TRBV9 to TRBJ2-7; TRBD1 aligns across 8 bases. After removal of 4 bases from V and 0 bases from J, the junction contained 9 bases not matched to a gene. CDR1 SGDLS and CDR2 YYNGEE come from the germline V gene. The CDR3 is made up of 16 amino acids. The CDR3, as DNA: TGTGCCAGCAGCATCGGACAGGGAAGAACCTCCTACGAGCAGTACTTC. As protein: CASSIGQGRTSYEQYF.

Worth noting for this clonotype: Germline is not matched at one junction end, which may reflect a read error. The chain joins TRBV11-2 to TRBJ2-3, with D perhaps TRBD1 (5 bases). CDR1 and CDR2 (germline): SGHAT, FQNNGV. The CDR3 is 12 amino acids. CDR3: CASSYLTGTQYF. The CDR3 DNA sequence: TGTGCCAGCAGCTACCTCACAGGTACGCAGTATTTT.

The chain joins TRBV11-1 to TRBJ2-7; 15 bases map to TRBD2. V lost 3 bases and J lost 4; bases outside the gene matches: 16. The CDR3 sequence is 20 residues long. CDR1 and CDR2 from the germline V gene are SGHAT and FQDESV (reference sequence). The CDR3: CASSFGTSGGITPGKYEQYF. For the CDR3, the DNA is TGTGCCAGCAGCTTTGGGACTAGCGGGGGGATCACACCTGGAAAATACGAGCAGTACTTC.

The DNA of the CDR3 is TGTGCCAGCAGCTTCAGGGCGGGCGGTCTCTCTGGGGCCAACGTCCTGACTTTC. Amino acid sequence: CASSFRAGGLSGANVLTF. The chain is built from TRBV6-1 and TRBJ2-6, with D possibly being TRBD1 or TRBD2 (5 bases each). Germline values: CDR1 MNHNS, CDR2 SASEGT. Trimming pared 6 bases from V and 0 bases from J, leaving 18 bases between. The CDR3 consists of 18 residues.

This clonotype was counted only a few times. The genes are TRBV5-1 and TRBJ2-1; D might be TRBD1 (5 bases). CDR3 length: 13 amino acids. V shed 0 bases and J shed 8 bases, with 9 bases lying between them. Germline V lookup: CDR1 SGHRS, CDR2 YFSETQ. The CDR3, as DNA: TGCGCCAGCAGCTTGGACCAGGGCGATGAGCAGTTCTTC. Protein sequence: CASSLDQGDEQFF.

The chain employs TRBV5-1 and TRBJ1-6; 8 nucleotides align to TRBD1. V shed 4 bases and J 9 bases; nucleotides not matched to a gene: 9. Germline-derived CDR1 and CDR2 are SGHRS and YFSETQ. CDR3 length equals 15 residues. The CDR3 loop is CASSEGQGYGSPLHF. CDR3 coding DNA: TGCGCCAGCAGCGAAGGACAGGGTTACGGTTCACCCCTCCACTTT.

V usage is TRBV7-6 and J usage is TRBJ2-7, with D hard to call. Trimming pared 1 base from V and 0 bases from J, leaving 16 bases between. CDR3 length: 17 residues. In germline, CDR1 is SGHVS, CDR2 FNYEAQ. CDR3 coding DNA: TGTGCCAGCAGCTTAGATAGGACGACACCGAGCTCCTACGAGCAGTACTTC. This sequence encodes CASSLDRTTPSSYEQYF.

This clonotype was detected only a few times. CDR3 amino acids: CASSAKDSRGADTDTQYF. CDR3 DNA: TGTGCCAGCAGCGCTAAGGACTCCCGCGGGGCGGATACAGATACGCAGTATTTT. The chain couples TRBV11-2 to TRBJ2-3; TRBD2 is a possible D gene (6 bases). The CDR3 runs 18 residues. Trimming took off 5 bases at V and 3 bases at J, with 24 bases between the two ends. Germline CDR1 is SGHAT and CDR2 is FQNNGV.

This clonotype was detected a few times. J is TRBJ2-1 and V is TRBV28; D is undetermined. CDR3 length: 15 amino acids. Germline V lookup: CDR1 MDHEN, CDR2 SYDVKM. Trimming took 11 bases from V and 1 from J, leaving 18 bases between them. CDR3 sequence reads: CAAWPAVRSYNEQFF. The DNA for the CDR3 is TGTGCCGCATGGCCGGCGGTCCGTTCCTACAATGAGCAGTTCTTC.

The chain couples TRBV7-2 to TRBJ2-3; D call uncertain. This CDR3 region has 16 residues. Per the germline V gene, CDR1 is SGHTA and CDR2 is FQGNSA. Trimming took off 2 bases at V and 1 base at J, with 13 bases between the two ends. The CDR3 sequence: CASSLRTMAGTDTQYF. Written as DNA, the CDR3 is TGTGCCAGCAGCTTAAGGACGATGGCGGGCACAGATACGCAGTATTTT.

The DNA for the CDR3 is TGTGCCAGCAGCTTAGATATTTACGGGTTACACTACGAGCAGTACTTC. This gives the protein CASSLDIYGLHYEQYF. The rearrangement links TRBV11-2 to TRBJ2-7; no firm D call. CDR1 and CDR2 (germline): SGHAT, FQNNGV. This CDR3 has 16 residues. Trimming removed 0 bases from V and 3 bases from J, with 15 bases in between.